The 22 T cell receptor beta chains below all came from one sample that was sequenced in a study of CD8 T cells in Susac syndrome. Random hexamers were used to reverse transcribe the RNA input (about 0.5 to 1 ug). MiXCR was run by TCRdb on the immunoSEQ multiplex PCR reads, yielding one entry per CDR3 protein. Of 250,000 to 300,000 distinct CDR3 sequences in the sample, 70% to 90% are singletons; the top ten hold around 0.21%. Specimen: CD8+ T cells from PBMCs. The receptors here all came from a human donor with multiple sclerosis.

The chain uses TRBV5-4 and TRBJ1-1; D ambiguous. The V gene lost 10 bases and the J gene lost 1 base, with 11 bases spanning the gap. This CDR3 spans 12 amino acids. Germline V CDR1 and CDR2: SGHNT, YYREEE (reference sequence). CDR3 protein: CALEGENTEAFF. DNA for the CDR3: TGTGCCCTGGAGGGTGAGAACACTGAAGCTTTCTTT.

CDR3 nucleotide sequence: TGCGCCAGCAGCTACGGGACAGGGGCTTTCTACGAGCAGTACTTC. Its protein is CASSYGTGAFYEQYF. This sequence joins TRBV4-3 and TRBJ2-7; 10 bases fit TRBD1. This CDR3 is 15 amino acids long. Trimming cost V 5 bases and J 3 bases; bases outside gene matches: 7. Germline V gene sequence: CDR1 LGHNA, CDR2 YSLEER.

The rearrangement uses TRBV12-5 and TRBJ2-7; 9 bases fit TRBD1. With V trimmed by 5 bases and J by 2 bases, 13 bases remained unmatched. This CDR3 is 17 amino acids long. Germline-derived CDR1 and CDR2 are LGHNT and FRNRAP. CDR3 amino acids: CASGLSGQGRSAYEQYF. The CDR3 region has the DNA TGTGCTAGTGGTCTATCGGGACAGGGTCGTTCTGCCTACGAGCAGTACTTC.

J is TRBJ2-3 and V is TRBV7-8; possible D gene TRBD2, 5 bases. Germline assignment: CDR1 SGHVS and CDR2 FQNEAQ. V lost 7 bases, J lost 0 bases, and 20 bases lay in between. This CDR3 region has 17 residues. DNA of the CDR3: TGTGCCAGCATCACCCTCTCCGGGATTCCTAGCACAGATACGCAGTATTTT. It specifies CASITLSGIPSTDTQYF.

Points on this clonotype: The germline gene is not matched at one end of the junction; a read error may be the cause. V is TRBV24-1 and J is TRBJ2-1; D may be TRBD1 (6 bases). CDR1 and CDR2 (germline): KGHDR, SFDVKD. This CDR3 comprises 16 residues. DNA of the CDR3: TGTGCCACCAGTGATTCGGCCAGGGGCATTTACAATGAGCAGCTCTTC. The encoded protein is CATSDSARGIYNEQLF.

The rearrangement uses TRBV29-1 and TRBJ2-2, with 8 nucleotides matching TRBD2. Looked up from germline, CDR1 is SQVTM and CDR2 is ANQGSEA. CDR3 length: 15 amino acids. The V gene end was trimmed by 3 bases and the J gene end by 3 bases; junction bases not matched to a gene: 6. CDR3 loop: CSVEVLAGDTGELFF. CDR3 bases: TGCAGCGTTGAGGTCCTAGCGGGCGACACCGGGGAGCTGTTTTTT.

The V and J genes are TRBV19 and TRBJ2-7; D not certain. This CDR3 comprises 15 residues. Germline values: CDR1 LNHDA, CDR2 SQIVND (reference sequence). Trimming stripped 1 base from V and 1 base from J, with 11 bases between. The CDR3 DNA reads TGTGCCAGTAGTATAGGTTACAGCCCGTCCTACGAGCAGTACTTC. Its protein product is CASSIGYSPSYEQYF.

V gene TRBV27 combines with J gene TRBJ2-7, with TRBD2 matching over 11 bases. Germline V gene data show CDR1 as MNHEY and CDR2 as SMNVEV (reference sequence). V dropped 8 bases and J dropped 2; count of bases not matched to a gene: 8. The CDR3 sequence is 15 residues long. The CDR3 DNA sequence: TGTGCCAGCTCCTCGGGACTAGCGGTAACCTACGAGCAGTACTTC. Protein sequence: CASSSGLAVTYEQYF.

This clonotype has just one count. The J gene is TRBJ2-2, the V gene TRBV29-1; 10 bases match TRBD2. The CDR3 covers 15 residues. V shed 6 bases and J 0 bases; nucleotides not matched to a gene: 4. Germline loops: CDR1 SQVTM, CDR2 ANQGSEA. CDR3 protein: CSVALAGTNTGELFF. The CDR3 coding sequence is TGCAGCGTCGCACTAGCGGGAACGAACACCGGGGAGCTGTTTTTT.

The CDR3 protein is CASSPEARGMGTEAFF. The CDR3 nucleotides are TGTGCCAGCAGCCCCGAGGCCAGGGGGATGGGCACTGAAGCTTTCTTT. The chain has TRBV11-2 and TRBJ1-1; 7 bases fit TRBD1. CDR1 and CDR2 (germline): SGHAT, FQNNGV. V lost 5 bases, J lost 4 bases, and 13 bases stayed unmatched. CDR3 length: 16 amino acids.

The V gene is TRBV4-3, the J gene TRBJ1-5; TRBD1 is a possible D gene (5 bases). V shed 9 bases and J shed 0 bases, with 12 bases lying between them. The CDR3 has 14 amino acids. Germline assignment: CDR1 LGHNA and CDR2 YSLEER. CDR3 residues: CARFRTYSNQPQHF. The CDR3 coding sequence is TGCGCCAGATTTAGGACATATAGCAATCAGCCCCAGCATTTT.

This clonotype has just one count. The rearrangement links TRBV5-5 to TRBJ1-4, with unresolved D. V lost 0 bases, J lost 8 bases, and 17 bases lay in between. This CDR3 spans 16 amino acids. CDR1 is SGHKS, CDR2 YYEKEE, per germline (reference sequence). The CDR3 nucleotides are TGTGCCAGCAGCTTGGTACCGACCCCGCGGCGGGAAAAACTGTTTTTT. Amino acid sequence: CASSLVPTPRREKLFF.

The genes are TRBV6-5 and TRBJ1-3; D gene ambiguous. Germline loops: CDR1 MNHEY, CDR2 SVGAGI. Between the trimmed V and J ends, which lost 3 bases and 2 bases, there was a span of 11 bases. The CDR3 consists of 15 residues. The CDR3 DNA sequence: TGTGCCAGCAGTTATAGTGGCAACCCTGGAAACACCATATATTTT. Protein product: CASSYSGNPGNTIYF.

The gene calls are TRBV12-3 or TRBV12-4 and TRBJ2-4; D not resolved. Between the trimmed V and J ends, which lost 6 bases and 5 bases, there was a span of 11 bases. The CDR3 is made up of 13 amino acids. CDR3 in DNA: TGTGCCAGCAGCGATCGCCAGGAAAACATTCAGTACTTC. As protein: CASSDRQENIQYF.

The chain uses TRBV5-1 and TRBJ2-5, with 8 bases lining up with TRBD1. With V trimmed by 4 bases and J by 4 bases, 6 bases remained unmatched. This CDR3 contains 14 residues. Germline lookup yields CDR1 SGHRS and CDR2 YFSETQ. The CDR3 DNA reads TGCGCCAGCAGCCCCCGGACAGGGCTAGAGACCCAGTACTTC. It encodes CASSPRTGLETQYF.

The chain joins TRBV28 to TRBJ2-7, with 8 bases fitting TRBD1. Trimming at V came to 2 bases and at J to 0 bases, leaving 3 bases not matched to a gene. Looked up from germline, CDR1 is MDHEN and CDR2 is SYDVKM. The CDR3 runs 15 residues. The CDR3 reads CASSLGQGSSYEQYF. In DNA form, the CDR3 reads TGTGCCAGCAGTTTAGGACAGGGAAGCTCCTACGAGCAGTACTTC.

This clonotype has just one count. This chain connects TRBV19 to TRBJ2-7; tentative D call: TRBD2 (6 bases). This CDR3 comprises 14 residues. Per germline, CDR1 LNHDA and CDR2 SQIVND (reference sequence). Trimming removed 5 bases from V and 4 bases from J, with 15 bases in between. In DNA form, the CDR3 reads TGTGCCAGTAGTTGGTCGGGGGAAGGTTACGAGCAGTACTTC. This sequence encodes CASSWSGEGYEQYF.

The chain joins TRBV13 to TRBJ2-3; D might be TRBD2 (6 bases). The CDR3 is made up of 16 amino acids. Trimming pared 1 base from V and 0 bases from J, leaving 11 bases between. CDR1 is PRHDT, CDR2 FYEKMQ, per germline (reference sequence). DNA of the CDR3: TGTGCCAGCAGCTTAGACCTAGCGAGAAGCACAGATACGCAGTATTTT. It specifies CASSLDLARSTDTQYF. Based on the CDR3 plus reference TRBV13 and TRBJ2-3, the full variable domain is AAGVIQSPRHLIKEKRETATLKCYPIPRHDTVYWYQQGPGQDPQFLISFYEKMQSDKGSIPDRFSAQQFSDYHSELNMSSLELGDSALYFCASSLDLARSTDTQYFGPGTRLTVL.

This clonotype was seen a few times. The rearrangement joins TRBV6-1 to TRBJ2-5; tentatively, D is TRBD2 (5 bases). From germline, CDR1 is MNHNS and CDR2 SASEGT. V lost 7 bases, J lost 3 bases, and 21 bases lay in between. The CDR3 has 16 amino acids. CDR3 amino acids: CASTPWRFGGEETQYF. CDR3 DNA: TGTGCCAGCACTCCATGGAGGTTCGGTGGGGAAGAGACCCAGTACTTC.

The V gene is TRBV5-1, the J gene TRBJ2-3; D is unresolved. Trimming took 0 bases from V and 6 from J, leaving 14 bases between them. The CDR3 is 15 amino acids. Germline assignment: CDR1 SGHRS and CDR2 YFSETQ. The CDR3 protein is CASSLARKVSDTQYF. CDR3 nucleotide sequence: TGCGCCAGCAGCTTGGCCCGAAAGGTATCGGATACGCAGTATTTT.

This clonotype was picked up one time. The chain employs TRBV28 and TRBJ1-1; D is ambiguous. V was pared by 6 bases and J by 1 base, with 12 bases between. The CDR3 extends over 14 amino acids. Germline CDR1 is MDHEN and CDR2 is SYDVKM. CDR3 amino acids: CASRAGLGNTEAFF. The CDR3, as DNA: TGTGCCAGCAGGGCCGGACTGGGGAACACTGAAGCTTTCTTT.

As concerns this clonotype: It is unclear where the CDR3 begins or ends on the DNA, so no DNA is shown, and the CDR3 is as TCRdb lists it. CDR3 protein: CASSWGSGTTPYF. The J gene is TRBJ2-5, the V gene TRBV27; the table's D call, TRBD2, has no DNA check behind it. Germline V gives CDR1 MNHEY, CDR2 SMNVEV (reference sequence). The CDR3 contains 13 residues when both ends are counted.